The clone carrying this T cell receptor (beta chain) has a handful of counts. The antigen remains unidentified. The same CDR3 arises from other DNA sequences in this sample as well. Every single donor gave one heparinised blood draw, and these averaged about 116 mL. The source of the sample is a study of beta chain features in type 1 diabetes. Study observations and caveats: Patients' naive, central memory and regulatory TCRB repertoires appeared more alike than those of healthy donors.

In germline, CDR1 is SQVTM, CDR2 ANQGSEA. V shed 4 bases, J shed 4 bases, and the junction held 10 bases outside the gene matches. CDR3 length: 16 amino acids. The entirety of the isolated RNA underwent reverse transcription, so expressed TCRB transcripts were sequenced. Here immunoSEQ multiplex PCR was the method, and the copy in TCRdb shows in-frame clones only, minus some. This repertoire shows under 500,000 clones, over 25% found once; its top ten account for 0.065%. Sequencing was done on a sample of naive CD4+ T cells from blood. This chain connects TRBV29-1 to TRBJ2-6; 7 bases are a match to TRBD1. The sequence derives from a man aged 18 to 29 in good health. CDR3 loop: CSVGQGNSAGANVLTF. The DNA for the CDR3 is TGCAGCGTTGGACAGGGTAACTCTGCGGGGGCCAACGTCCTGACTTTC.